This T cell receptor beta chain was identified in a study of blood T cells in healthy people across ages. The CDR3 contains 12 residues. The germline gives CDR1 DFQATT, CDR2 SNEGSKA (reference sequence). This clonotype was recorded a few times. Its target is unknown. One end of the junction does not line up with germline, which may come from a read error. Using a J-beta primer mix together with a sample-barcoded 5' primer, a second PCR was run for roughly 6 to 12 cycles. From the 5' RACE reads, TCRdb called clonotypes with MiXCR, one entry per CDR3 protein. There are some 730,000 distinct CDR3 sequences in the sample; roughly 20% occur only once, and around 21% lies in the top ten. Findings of the study overall: PBMCs were not sorted, which prevented a conclusive comparison of naive versus antigen-experienced cells.

Donor samples were obtained from healthy Caucasian individuals from Russia, aged 6 to 90. This clonotype was sampled from a man aged 65 to 79 in good health. V and J are TRBV20-1 and TRBJ2-1; TRBD2 agrees at 11 bases. Sequencing was performed on blood. The CDR3 reads CSASPTSGRTDF. The DNA for the CDR3 is TGCAGTGCTAGCCCTACTAGCGGGAGAACCGACTTC.